This entry lists 9 T cell receptor beta chains sequenced from one sample in a study of T cells expressing NK-cell markers. TCRdb reanalyzed the 5' RACE reads, giving one entry per CDR3 protein sequence and no DNA. The data show hundreds of thousands of distinct CDR3 sequences, and the top ten clones hold roughly 4.2%. Sequenced input: blood T cells: a sorted CD56 or NKG2C T cell subset, CD4+ or CD8+ T cells, or bulk PBMC T cells (not recorded which). These receptors were collected from a woman aged 18 to 69 in good health.

The chain is built from TRBV7-2 and TRBJ2-5. Germline loops: CDR1 SGHTA, CDR2 FQGNSA. CDR3 length: 16 residues. This CDR3 reads CASSLGLASLGETQYF.

The V and J genes are TRBV27 and TRBJ2-1; TCRdb reports TRBD1, a call that lacks DNA to check it against. The CDR3 sequence is 15 residues long. Germline V lookup: CDR1 MNHEY, CDR2 SMNVEV (reference sequence). This chain's CDR3 is CASNMTGVTYNEQFF.

The V gene is TRBV28, the J gene TRBJ1-2; TCRdb designates TRBD1, a call that cannot be tested without DNA. Germline V CDR1 and CDR2: MDHEN, SYDVKM. This CDR3 has 12 amino acids. This CDR3 is CASLQGALGYTF.

CDR3 loop: CASSLGAAGGSNQPQHF. The chain is built from TRBV5-5 and TRBJ1-5. The CDR3 spans 17 residues. The V gene's germline CDR1 is SGHKS and CDR2 YYEKEE (reference sequence).

This chain links TRBV18 with TRBJ2-7; lacking DNA, the TRBD1 call made by TCRdb goes unchecked. There are 13 residues in the CDR3. In germline, CDR1 is KGHSH, CDR2 LQKENI. CDR3 amino acids: CASSRGQAYEQYF.

This CDR3 reads CASSVGLGTSGYNEQFF. The chain links TRBV9 to TRBJ2-1; checking the TCRdb D call of TRBD2 is not possible without DNA. Germline CDR1 SGDLS, CDR2 YYNGEE. The CDR3 length is 17 residues.

The genes are TRBV4-2 and TRBJ2-5. CDR1 LGHNA and CDR2 YNFKEQ come from the germline V gene. The CDR3 covers 14 residues. Here the CDR3 reads CASSQAGNQETQYF.

The chain has TRBV7-2 and TRBJ2-1; TCRdb's D call, TRBD2, is unchecked because there is no DNA. Germline CDR1 and CDR2: SGHTA and FQGNSA. The CDR3 runs 14 residues. CDR3 loop: CASSFQGSLVEQFF.

The chain recombines TRBV28 with TRBJ1-2; TCRdb designates TRBD1, a call that cannot be tested without DNA. Germline V gene sequence: CDR1 MDHEN, CDR2 SYDVKM. This CDR3 has 15 residues. The CDR3 loop reads CASSFSWGAGGGYTF.